This T cell receptor beta chain was identified in a study of cytomegalovirus exposure and HLA in healthy donors. Overall study: It was reported in a later analysis that the roughly 120 validation repertoires used the same platform as the approximately 670 first-cohort repertoires. Findings and limits, study-wide: A subsequent analysis found that TCR clusters from the first cohort also tended to co-occur in the 130 or so validation repertoires, with around 94% of cluster scores above 0.

This clone was seen only a few times. Its antigen is unknown. While the first cohort had around 700 subjects, the donors belonged to the separate validation cohort of over a hundred subjects. Between the trimmed V and J ends, which lost 1 base and 2 bases, there was a span of 9 bases. Germline CDR1 is SGHNT and CDR2 is YYREEE (reference sequence). This CDR3 has 14 residues. Method: immunoSEQ multiplex PCR; TCRdb's copy keeps in-frame clones and lacks some. The sample lists fewer than 200,000 clones, approximately 87% seen once, with roughly 1.5% in the top ten. V is TRBV5-4 and J is TRBJ1-2, with TRBD1 as a possible D gene (5 bases). Sequenced material: PBMCs. This receptor was obtained from a woman aged 25 to 39 in good health and CMV-seronegative. CDR3 region: CASSLQGPNYGYTF. CDR3 sequence (DNA): TGTGCCAGCAGCTTGCAGGGTCCCAACTATGGCTACACCTTC.